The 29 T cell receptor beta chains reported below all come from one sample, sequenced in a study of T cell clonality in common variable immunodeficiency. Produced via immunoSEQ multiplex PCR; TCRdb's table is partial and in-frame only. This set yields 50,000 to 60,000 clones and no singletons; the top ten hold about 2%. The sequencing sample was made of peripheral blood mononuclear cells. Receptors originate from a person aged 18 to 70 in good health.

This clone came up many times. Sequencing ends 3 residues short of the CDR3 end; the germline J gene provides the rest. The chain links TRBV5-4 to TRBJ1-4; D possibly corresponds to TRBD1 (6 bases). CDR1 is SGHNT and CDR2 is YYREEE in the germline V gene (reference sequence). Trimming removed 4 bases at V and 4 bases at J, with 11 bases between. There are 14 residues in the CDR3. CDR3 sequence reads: CASSQQGVNEKLFF. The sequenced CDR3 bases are TGTGCCAGCAGCCAACAGGGAGTTAATGAAAAA.

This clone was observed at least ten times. This CDR3 reads CASSFWTSGTGELFF. The sequenced part of the CDR3 DNA is TGTGCCAGCAGCTTCTGGACTAGCGGGACCGGGGAG. J is TRBJ2-2 and V is TRBV7-8, with 11 positions matching TRBD2. The CDR3 extends 3 residues past the end of the read, so its final part is completed from the germline J gene. V lost 3 bases, J lost 5 bases, and 2 bases stayed unmatched. CDR1 and CDR2 from the germline V gene are SGHVS and FQNEAQ. The CDR3 consists of 15 residues.

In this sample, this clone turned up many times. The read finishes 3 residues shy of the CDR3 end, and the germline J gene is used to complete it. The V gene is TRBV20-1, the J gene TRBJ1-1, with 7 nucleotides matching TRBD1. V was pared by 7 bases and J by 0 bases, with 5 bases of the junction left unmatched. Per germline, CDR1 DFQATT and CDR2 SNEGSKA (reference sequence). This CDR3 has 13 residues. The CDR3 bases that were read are TGCAGTGAAGGGACAGTAATGAACACTGAA. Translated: CSEGTVMNTE. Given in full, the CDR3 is CSEGTVMNTEAFF.

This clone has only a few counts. CDR3 loop: CASSLLRDTYEQYF. CDR3 DNA, as far as it was read: TGCGCCAGCAGCTTACTCCGGGACACCTACGAG. The chain employs TRBV5-1 and TRBJ2-7; the D gene is possibly TRBD1 (6 bases). Sequencing ends 3 residues short of the CDR3 end; the germline J gene provides the rest. Deletions cut 2 bases from V and 2 bases from J, with 11 bases between. The CDR3 consists of 14 residues. Germline CDR1 is SGHRS and CDR2 is YFSETQ.

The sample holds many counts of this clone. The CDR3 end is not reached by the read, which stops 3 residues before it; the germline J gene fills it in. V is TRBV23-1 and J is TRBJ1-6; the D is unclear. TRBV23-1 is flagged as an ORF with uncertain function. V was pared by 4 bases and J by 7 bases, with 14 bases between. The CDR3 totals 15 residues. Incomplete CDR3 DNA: TGCGCCAGCAGTCCGGACGCGGGGAACAATTCACCC. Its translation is CASSPDAGNNSP. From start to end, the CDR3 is CASSPDAGNNSPLHF.

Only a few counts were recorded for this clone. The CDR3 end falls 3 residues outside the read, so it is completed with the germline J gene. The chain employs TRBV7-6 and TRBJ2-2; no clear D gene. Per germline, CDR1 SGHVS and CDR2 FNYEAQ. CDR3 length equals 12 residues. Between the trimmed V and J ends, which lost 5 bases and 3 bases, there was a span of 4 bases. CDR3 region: CASSPYTGELFF. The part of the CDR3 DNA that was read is TGTGCCAGCAGCCCCTACACCGGGGAG.

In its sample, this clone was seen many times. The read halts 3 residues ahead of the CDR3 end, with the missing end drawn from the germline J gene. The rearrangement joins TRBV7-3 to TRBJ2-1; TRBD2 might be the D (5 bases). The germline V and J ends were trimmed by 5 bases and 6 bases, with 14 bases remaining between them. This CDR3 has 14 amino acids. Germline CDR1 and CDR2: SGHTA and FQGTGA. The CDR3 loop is CASSTGLITNEQFF. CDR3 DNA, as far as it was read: TGTGCCAGCAGCACTGGACTCATTACCAATGAG.

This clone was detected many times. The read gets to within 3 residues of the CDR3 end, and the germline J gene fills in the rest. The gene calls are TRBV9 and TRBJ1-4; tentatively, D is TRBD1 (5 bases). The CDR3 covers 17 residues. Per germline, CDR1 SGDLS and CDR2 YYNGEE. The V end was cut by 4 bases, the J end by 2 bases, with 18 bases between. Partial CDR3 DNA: TGTGCCAGCAGCCCCGATGGGGGGTCGGCGACTAATGAAAAA. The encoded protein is CASSPDGGSATNEK. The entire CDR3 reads CASSPDGGSATNEKLFF.

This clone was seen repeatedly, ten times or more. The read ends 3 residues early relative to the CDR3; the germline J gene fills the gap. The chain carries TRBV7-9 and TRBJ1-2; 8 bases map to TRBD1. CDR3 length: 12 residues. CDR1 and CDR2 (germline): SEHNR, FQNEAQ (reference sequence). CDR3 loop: CASSIGQGGYTF. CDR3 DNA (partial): TGTGCCAGCAGCATTGGACAGGGAGGC.

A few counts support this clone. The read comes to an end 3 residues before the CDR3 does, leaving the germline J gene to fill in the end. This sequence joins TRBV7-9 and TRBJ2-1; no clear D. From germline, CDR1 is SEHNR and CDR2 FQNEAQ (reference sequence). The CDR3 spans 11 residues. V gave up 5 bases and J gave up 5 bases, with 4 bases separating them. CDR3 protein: CASSRHNEQFF. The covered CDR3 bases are TGTGCCAGCAGCCGTCACAATGAG.

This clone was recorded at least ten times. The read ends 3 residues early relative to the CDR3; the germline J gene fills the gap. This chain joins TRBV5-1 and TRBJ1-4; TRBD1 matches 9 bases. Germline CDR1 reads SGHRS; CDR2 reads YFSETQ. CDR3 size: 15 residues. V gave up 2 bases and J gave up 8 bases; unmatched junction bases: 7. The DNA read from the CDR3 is TGCGCCAGCAGCTTAGAGGGACAGGGAGGAGAAAAA. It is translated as CASSLEGQGGEK. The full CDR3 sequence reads CASSLEGQGGEKLFF.

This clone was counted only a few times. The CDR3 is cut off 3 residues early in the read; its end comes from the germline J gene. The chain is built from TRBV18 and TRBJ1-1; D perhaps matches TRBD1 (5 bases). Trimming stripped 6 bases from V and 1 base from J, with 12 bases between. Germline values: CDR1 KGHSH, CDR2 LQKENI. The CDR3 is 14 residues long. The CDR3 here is CASSSQTANTEAFF. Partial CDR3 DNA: TGTGCCAGCTCGTCACAGACAGCGAACACTGAA.

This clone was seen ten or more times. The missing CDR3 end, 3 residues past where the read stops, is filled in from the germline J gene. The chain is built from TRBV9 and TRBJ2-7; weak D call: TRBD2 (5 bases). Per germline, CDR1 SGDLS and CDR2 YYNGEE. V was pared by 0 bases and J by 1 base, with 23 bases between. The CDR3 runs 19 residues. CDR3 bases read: TGTGCCAGCAGCGTAGGAGAGGGTTGGGTTCCTGGTGGATCCTACGAG. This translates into CASSVGEGWVPGGSYE. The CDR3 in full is CASSVGEGWVPGGSYEQYF.

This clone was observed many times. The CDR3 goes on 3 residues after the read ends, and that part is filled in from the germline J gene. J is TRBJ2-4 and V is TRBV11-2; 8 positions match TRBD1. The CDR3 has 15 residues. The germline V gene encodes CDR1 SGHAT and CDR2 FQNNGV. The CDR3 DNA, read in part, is TGTGCCAGCAGCTTAGATCTGACAGGGGCCCCAATT. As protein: CASSLDLTGAPI. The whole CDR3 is CASSLDLTGAPIQYF.

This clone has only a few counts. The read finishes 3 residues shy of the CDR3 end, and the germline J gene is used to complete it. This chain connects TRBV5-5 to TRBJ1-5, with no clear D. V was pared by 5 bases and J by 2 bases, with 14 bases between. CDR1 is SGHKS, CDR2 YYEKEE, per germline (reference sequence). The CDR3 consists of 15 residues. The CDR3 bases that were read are TGTGCCAGCAGTCCCGTCCTGTATGGCAATCAGCCC. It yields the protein CASSPVLYGNQP. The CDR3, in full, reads CASSPVLYGNQPQHF. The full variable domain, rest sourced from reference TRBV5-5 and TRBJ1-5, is DAGVTQSPTHLIKTRGQQVTLRCSPISGHKSVSWYQQVLGQGPQFIFQYYEKEERGRGNFPDRFSARQFPNYSSELNVNALLLGDSALYLCASSPVLYGNQPQHFGDGTRLSIL.

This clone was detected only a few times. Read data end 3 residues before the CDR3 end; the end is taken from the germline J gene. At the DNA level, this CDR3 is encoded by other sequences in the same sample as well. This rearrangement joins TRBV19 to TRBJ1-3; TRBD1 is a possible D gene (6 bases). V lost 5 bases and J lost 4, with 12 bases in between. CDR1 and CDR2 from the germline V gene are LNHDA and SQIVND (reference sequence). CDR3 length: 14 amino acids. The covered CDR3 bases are TGTGCCAGTAGTTCCACAGGGAGGGGAAACACC. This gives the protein CASSSTGRGNT. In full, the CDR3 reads CASSSTGRGNTIYF.

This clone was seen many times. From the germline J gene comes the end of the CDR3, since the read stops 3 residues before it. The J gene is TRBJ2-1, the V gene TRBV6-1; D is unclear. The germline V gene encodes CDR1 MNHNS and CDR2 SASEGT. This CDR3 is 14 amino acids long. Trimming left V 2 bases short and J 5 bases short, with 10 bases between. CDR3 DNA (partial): TGTGCCAGCAGTGAAAGTAGCCTAGACAATGAG. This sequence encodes CASSESSLDNE. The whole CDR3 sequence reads CASSESSLDNEQFF.

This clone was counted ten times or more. CDR3 DNA (partial): TGTGCCAGCAGCACTAACAGGGGAAGTACTAATGAAAAA. Translating it yields CASSTNRGSTNEK. The whole CDR3 reads CASSTNRGSTNEKLFF. The chain joins TRBV5-4 to TRBJ1-4; 7 bases line up with TRBD1. The CDR3 end falls 3 residues outside the read, so it is completed with the germline J gene. With 4 bases clipped from V and 2 bases from J, the junction kept 8 bases outside the gene matches. The length of the CDR3 is 16 residues. CDR1 and CDR2 (germline): SGHNT, YYREEE (reference sequence).

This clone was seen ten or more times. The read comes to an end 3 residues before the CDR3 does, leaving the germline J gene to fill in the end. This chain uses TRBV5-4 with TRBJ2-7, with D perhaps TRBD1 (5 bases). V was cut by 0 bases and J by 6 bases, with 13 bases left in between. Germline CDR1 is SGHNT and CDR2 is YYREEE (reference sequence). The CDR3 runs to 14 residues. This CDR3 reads CASSLGGPSVEQYF. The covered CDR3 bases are TGTGCCAGCAGCTTGGGGGGCCCTTCGGTCGAG.

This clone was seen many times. CDR3 region: CASSQVGGLASYNEQFF. The DNA read from the CDR3 is TGTGCCAGCAGCCAAGTAGGCGGACTAGCCAGCTACAATGAG. This chain uses TRBV14 with TRBJ2-1; 8 positions agree with TRBD2. The DNA ends 3 residues before the CDR3 does, and the rest of the CDR3 is filled in from the germline J gene. CDR3 length: 17 amino acids. J was trimmed by 3 bases and V by 1 base; bases with no gene match: 8. CDR1 SGHDN and CDR2 FVKESK come from the germline V gene.

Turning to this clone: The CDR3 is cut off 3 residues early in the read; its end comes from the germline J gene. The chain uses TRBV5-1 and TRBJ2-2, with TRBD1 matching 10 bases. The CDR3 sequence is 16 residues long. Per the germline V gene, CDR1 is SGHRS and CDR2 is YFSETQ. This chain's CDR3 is CASSLGRDRGNEKLFF. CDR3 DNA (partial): TGCGCCAGCAGCTTGGGGCGGGACAGGGGAAATGAAAAG.

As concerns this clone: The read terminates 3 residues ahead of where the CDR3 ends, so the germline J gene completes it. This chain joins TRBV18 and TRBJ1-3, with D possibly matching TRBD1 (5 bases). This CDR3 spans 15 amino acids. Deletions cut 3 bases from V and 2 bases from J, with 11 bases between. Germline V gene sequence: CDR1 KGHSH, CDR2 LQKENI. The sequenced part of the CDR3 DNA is TGTGCCAGCTCACCCGGGACTCCCCCTGGAAACACC. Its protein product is CASSPGTPPGNT. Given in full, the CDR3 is CASSPGTPPGNTIYF.

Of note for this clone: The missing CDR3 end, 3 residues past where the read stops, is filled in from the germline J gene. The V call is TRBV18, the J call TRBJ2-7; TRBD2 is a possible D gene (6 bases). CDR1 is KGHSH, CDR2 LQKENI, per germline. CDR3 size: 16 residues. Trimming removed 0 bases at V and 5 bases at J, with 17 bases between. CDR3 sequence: CASSPPSEGRRNEQYF. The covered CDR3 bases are TGTGCCAGCTCACCACCGTCGGAGGGGAGGAGGAACGAG.

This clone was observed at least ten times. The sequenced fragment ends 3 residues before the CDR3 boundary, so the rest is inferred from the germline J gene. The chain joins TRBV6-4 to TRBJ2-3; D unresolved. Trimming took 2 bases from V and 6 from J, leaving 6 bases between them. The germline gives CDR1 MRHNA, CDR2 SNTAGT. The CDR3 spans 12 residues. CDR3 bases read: TGTGCCAGCAGTGACCTCGGGGATACG. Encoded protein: CASSDLGDT. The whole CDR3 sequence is CASSDLGDTQYF.

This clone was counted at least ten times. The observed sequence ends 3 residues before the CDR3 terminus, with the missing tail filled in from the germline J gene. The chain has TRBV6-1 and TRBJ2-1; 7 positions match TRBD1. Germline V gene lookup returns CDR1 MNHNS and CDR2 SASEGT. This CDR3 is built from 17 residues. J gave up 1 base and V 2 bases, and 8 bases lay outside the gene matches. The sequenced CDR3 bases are TGTGCCAGCAGTGAATTGGGACAGTTCCCTTCCTACAATGAG. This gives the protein CASSELGQFPSYNE. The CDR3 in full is CASSELGQFPSYNEQFF.

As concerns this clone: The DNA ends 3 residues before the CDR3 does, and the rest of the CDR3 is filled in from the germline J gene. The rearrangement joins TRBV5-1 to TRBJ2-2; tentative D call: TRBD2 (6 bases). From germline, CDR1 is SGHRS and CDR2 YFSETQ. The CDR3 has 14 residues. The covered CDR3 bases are TGCGCCAGCAGCAGTCGAGGCGGGGATGAAAAG. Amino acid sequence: CASSSRGGDEK. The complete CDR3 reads CASSSRGGDEKLFF.

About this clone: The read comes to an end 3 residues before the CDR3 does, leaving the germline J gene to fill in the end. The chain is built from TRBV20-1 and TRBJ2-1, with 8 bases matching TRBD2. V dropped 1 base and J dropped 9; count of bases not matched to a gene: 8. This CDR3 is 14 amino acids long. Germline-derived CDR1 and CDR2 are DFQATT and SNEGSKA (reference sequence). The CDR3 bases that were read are TGCAGTGCTAGAGTGTTAGCGGGACGAGGTGAG. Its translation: CSARVLAGRGE. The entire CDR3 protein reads CSARVLAGRGEQFF.

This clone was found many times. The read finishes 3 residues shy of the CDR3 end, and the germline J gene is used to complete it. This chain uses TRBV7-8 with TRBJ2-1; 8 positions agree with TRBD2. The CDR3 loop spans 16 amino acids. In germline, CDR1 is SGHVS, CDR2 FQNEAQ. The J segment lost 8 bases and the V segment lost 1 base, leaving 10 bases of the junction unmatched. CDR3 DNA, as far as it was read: TGTGCCAGCAGCTTAGTATGGCGGGGGGAGGGACATGAG. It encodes CASSLVWRGEGHE. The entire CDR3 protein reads CASSLVWRGEGHEQFF. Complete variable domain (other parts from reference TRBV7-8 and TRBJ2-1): GAGVSQSPRYKVAKRGQDVALRCDPISGHVSLFWYQQALGQGPEFLTYFQNEAQLDKSGLPSDRFFAERPEGSVSTLKIQRTQQEDSAVYLCASSLVWRGEGHEQFFGPGTRLTVL.

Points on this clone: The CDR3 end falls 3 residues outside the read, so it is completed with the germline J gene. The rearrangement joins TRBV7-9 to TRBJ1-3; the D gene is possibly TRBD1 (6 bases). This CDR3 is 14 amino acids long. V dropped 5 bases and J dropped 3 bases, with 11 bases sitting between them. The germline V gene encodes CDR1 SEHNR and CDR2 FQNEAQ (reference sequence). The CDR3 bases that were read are TGTGCCAGCAGCCGCCAGGGGAGTGGAAACACC. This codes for CASSRQGSGNT. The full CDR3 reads CASSRQGSGNTIYF.